This T cell receptor beta chain was observed in a study of blood T cell repertoires in COVID-19. Across the study: Samples came from the United States, Italy and Spain, spanning acute and convalescent COVID-19. Nucleic acid was either cDNA or gDNA, and it came from T cells, B-cell-depleted T cells, or PBMCs.

While infection was still active, Seattle patients were enrolled and then followed longitudinally. Method: immunoSEQ multiplex PCR; TCRdb's copy keeps in-frame clones and lacks some. Of 70,000 or so clones listed, 65% to 85% are singletons. V dropped 6 bases and J dropped 5 bases, with 16 bases sitting between them. The germline gives CDR1 MDHEN, CDR2 SYDVKM. The length of the CDR3 is 14 residues. The chain combines TRBV28 with TRBJ2-5; tentative D call: TRBD2 (5 bases). This sequence was found in a man in his sixties with COVID-19, enrolled during active disease. The sequencing input was peripheral blood. This CDR3 reads CASSPAGGWETQYF. The CDR3, as DNA: TGTGCCAGCAGCCCCGCGGGCGGCTGGGAGACCCAGTACTTC.